This entry describes one T cell receptor beta chain. This specimen belongs to a study of cytomegalovirus exposure and HLA in healthy donors. This CDR3 region has 15 residues. The germline gives CDR1 KGHSH, CDR2 LQKENI. V lost 2 bases and J lost 0, with 8 bases in between. The PCR made use of 60 Vbeta and 13 Jbeta primers. Clones were sequenced by immunoSEQ multiplex PCR, and TCRdb holds only the in-frame ones, with some missing. The table lists about 210,000 clones, 65% to 85% of them singletons. This TCR derives from a man aged 25 to 40 in good health and CMV-seronegative. The chain employs TRBV18 and TRBJ2-1; TRBD2 is a possible D gene (6 bases). The specimen sequenced was PBMCs. In nucleotides, the CDR3 is TGTGCCAGCTCACCAGCGGAGGGCTCCTACAATGAGCAGTTCTTC. Translation gives CASSPAEGSYNEQFF. Variable domain in full (rest from reference TRBV18 and TRBJ2-1): NAGVMQNPRHLVRRRGQEARLRCSPMKGHSHVYWYRQLPEEGLKFMVYLQKENIIDESGMPKERFSAEFPKEGPSILRIQQVVRGDSAAYFCASSPAEGSYNEQFFGPGTRLTVL.